This entry lists 23 T cell receptor beta chains sequenced from one sample in a study of long-term antiretroviral therapy in people with HIV. An immunoSEQ assay, version v3.0, was performed at survey level. TCRdb keeps only in-frame clones here, not all; method: immunoSEQ multiplex PCR. Of about 21,000 clones in the sample, roughly 80% were seen once. Specimen: unsorted PBMCs, collected 0.2 years after starting antiretroviral therapy. The origin of the receptors is a woman between 25 and 40 years old with HIV.

The genes are TRBV15 and TRBJ2-4; D possibly corresponds to TRBD2 (7 bases). Looked up from germline, CDR1 is LNHNV and CDR2 is YYDKDF (reference sequence). Trimming stripped 7 bases from V and 11 bases from J, with 18 bases between. This CDR3 has 13 residues. The CDR3 region is CATTQMGGRFQYF. In nucleotides, the CDR3 is TGTGCCACCACCCAGATGGGGGGGCGGTTTCAGTACTTC.

The chain employs TRBV29-1 and TRBJ2-7; D is perhaps TRBD1 or TRBD2 (5 bases each). CDR1 and CDR2 from the germline V gene are SQVTM and ANQGSEA. V lost 5 bases, J lost 0 bases, and 14 bases lay in between. CDR3 length: 14 amino acids. Written as DNA, the CDR3 is TGCAGCGTTCTGAGGGACCCAACCTCCTACGAGCAGTACTTC. Amino acids: CSVLRDPTSYEQYF.

This rearrangement joins TRBV28 to TRBJ1-2, with 7 bases fitting TRBD1. CDR3 length: 16 residues. J lost 0 bases, V lost 3 bases, and 7 bases had no gene match. Germline CDR1 is MDHEN and CDR2 is SYDVKM. The DNA for the CDR3 is TGTGCCAGCAGTTTTTGGTTAAGGGGGCCTAACTATGGCTACACCTTC. Protein sequence: CASSFWLRGPNYGYTF.

The V and J genes are TRBV9 and TRBJ2-3; 7 bases match TRBD2. This CDR3 region has 17 residues. V was clipped by 0 bases and J by 0 bases; unmatched bases: 7. The germline CDR1 and CDR2 sequences are SGDLS and YYNGEE. The CDR3 is CASSVEDGRASTDTQYF. Written as DNA, the CDR3 is TGTGCCAGCAGCGTAGAGGATGGGAGGGCCAGCACAGATACGCAGTATTTT. Full variable domain (outside the CDR3, taken from reference TRBV9 and TRBJ2-3): DSGVTQTPKHLITATGQRVTLRCSPRSGDLSVYWYQQSLDQGLQFLIQYYNGEERAKGNILERFSAQQFPDLHSELNLSSLELGDSALYFCASSVEDGRASTDTQYFGPGTRLTVL.

V usage is TRBV2 and J usage is TRBJ2-3; TRBD1 is a possible D gene (5 bases). V was shortened by 6 bases and J by 2 bases, with 6 bases between the two germline ends. CDR1 and CDR2 from the germline V gene are SNHLY and FYNNEI. This CDR3 comprises 12 residues. This CDR3 reads CASRTDTDTQYF. The DNA of the CDR3 is TGTGCCAGCAGGACAGACACAGATACGCAGTATTTT.

V and J are TRBV19 and TRBJ2-5; D is ambiguous. In germline, CDR1 is LNHDA, CDR2 SQIVND (reference sequence). The V and J ends lost 3 bases and 5 bases respectively, with 10 bases between them. The CDR3 contains 13 residues. The CDR3 DNA reads TGTGCCAGTAGTATTTGGATGGCGGAGACCCAGTACTTC. This encodes CASSIWMAETQYF. The entire variable domain, with the rest obtained from reference TRBV19 and TRBJ2-5, is as follows: DGGITQSPKYLFRKEGQNVTLSCEQNLNHDAMYWYRQDPGQGLRLIYYSQIVNDFQKGDIAEGYSVSREKKESFPLTVTSAQKNPTAFYLCASSIWMAETQYFGPGTRLLVL.

The V gene is TRBV2, the J gene TRBJ2-7; unclear D gene. V was cut by 3 bases and J by 4 bases, with 16 bases left in between. This CDR3 contains 15 residues. Germline V lookup: CDR1 SNHLY, CDR2 FYNNEI. CDR3 in amino acids: CASSDGLGKTYEQYF. The CDR3 DNA is TGTGCCAGCAGTGACGGGTTAGGGAAGACTTACGAGCAGTACTTC.

The CDR3 DNA reads as TGCGCCAGCAGCGAAACAGGGTTTTACGAGCAGTACTTC. Its translation is CASSETGFYEQYF. The chain employs TRBV5-1 and TRBJ2-7; D possibly corresponds to TRBD1 (6 bases). The CDR3 has 13 amino acids. V lost 4 bases, J lost 4 bases, and 12 bases lay in between. Germline V gives CDR1 SGHRS, CDR2 YFSETQ.

The chain uses TRBV7-9 and TRBJ2-1; weak D call: TRBD1 (6 bases). The CDR3 runs to 16 residues. The germline V and J ends were trimmed by 5 bases and 4 bases, with 18 bases remaining between them. From germline, CDR1 is SEHNR and CDR2 FQNEAQ (reference sequence). CDR3 sequence reads: CASSEQGGLTYNEQFF. The CDR3 DNA is TGTGCCAGCAGCGAACAGGGCGGATTGACTTACAATGAGCAGTTCTTC. Full variable domain (missing parts from reference TRBV7-9 and TRBJ2-1): DTGVSQNPRHKITKRGQNVTFRCDPISEHNRLYWYRQTLGQGPEFLTYFQNEAQLEKSRLLSDRFSAERPKGSFSTLEIQRTEQGDSAMYLCASSEQGGLTYNEQFFGPGTRLTVL.

This chain connects TRBV7-9 to TRBJ2-3; 12 nucleotides line up with TRBD2. After removal of 5 bases from V and 6 bases from J, the junction contained 3 bases not matched to a gene. CDR3 length: 14 amino acids. Germline V gene data show CDR1 as SEHNR and CDR2 as FQNEAQ (reference sequence). DNA of the CDR3: TGTGCCAGCAGCGCCGGACTAGCGGGGGATACGCAGTATTTT. Protein sequence: CASSAGLAGDTQYF.

The chain carries TRBV19 and TRBJ2-3; D might be TRBD2 (7 bases). Germline CDR1 and CDR2: LNHDA and SQIVND (reference sequence). V was clipped by 7 bases and J by 8 bases, with 25 bases between them. CDR3 length: 16 residues. The DNA of the CDR3 is TGTGCCAGTACCCTCCAATTGGGGGGGCCCGGTGGTACGCAGTATTTT. Protein sequence: CASTLQLGGPGGTQYF. The full variable domain, its missing parts supplied by reference TRBV19 and TRBJ2-3, is DGGITQSPKYLFRKEGQNVTLSCEQNLNHDAMYWYRQDPGQGLRLIYYSQIVNDFQKGDIAEGYSVSREKKESFPLTVTSAQKNPTAFYLCASTLQLGGPGGTQYFGPGTRLTVL.

V gene TRBV5-1 combines with J gene TRBJ1-2; D is ambiguous. The CDR3 has 15 amino acids. Germline values: CDR1 SGHRS, CDR2 YFSETQ. Trimming removed 0 bases at V and 0 bases at J, with 9 bases between. CDR3: CASSLGASSNYGYTF. The CDR3 DNA reads as TGCGCCAGCAGCTTGGGTGCCTCCTCTAACTATGGCTACACCTTC.

The genes are TRBV6-1 and TRBJ2-3, with D possibly being TRBD2 (6 bases). Trimming removed 6 bases at V and 4 bases at J, with 14 bases between. The CDR3 consists of 14 residues. From germline, CDR1 is MNHNS and CDR2 SASEGT. The CDR3 DNA reads as TGTGCCAGCAGAGACTTGCGCGGGGCAGATACGCAGTATTTT. Translated: CASRDLRGADTQYF.

The chain employs TRBV7-9 and TRBJ1-2; no clear D. The ends were cut back, 5 bases at V and 3 bases at J, with 16 bases in the middle. The CDR3 loop spans 15 amino acids. Germline V lookup: CDR1 SEHNR, CDR2 FQNEAQ (reference sequence). DNA for the CDR3: TGTGCCAGCAGCACCGGGCACGGCCTGGACTATGGCTACACCTTC. This gives the protein CASSTGHGLDYGYTF.

This clone occurred once. CDR3 coding DNA: TGTGCCAGCAGCGAGCGGCGTAGGACAGGTCCTAATTCACCCCTCCACTTT. This codes for CASSERRRTGPNSPLHF. V is TRBV9 and J is TRBJ1-6, with TRBD1 identical over 7 bases. Germline V gene sequence: CDR1 SGDLS, CDR2 YYNGEE. V lost 3 bases, J lost 6 bases, and 12 bases stayed unmatched. The length of the CDR3 is 17 residues. The entire variable domain, with the rest obtained from reference TRBV9 and TRBJ1-6, is as follows: DSGVTQTPKHLITATGQRVTLRCSPRSGDLSVYWYQQSLDQGLQFLIQYYNGEERAKGNILERFSAQQFPDLHSELNLSSLELGDSALYFCASSERRRTGPNSPLHFGNGTRLTVT.

This clone was observed a handful of times. CDR3 sequence reads: CASSETGGSGKLFF. The CDR3, as DNA: TGTGCCAGCAGTGAAACAGGGGGCTCGGGAAAACTGTTTTTT. The chain links TRBV2 to TRBJ1-4, with 9 nucleotides matching TRBD1. CDR3 length: 14 residues. In germline, CDR1 is SNHLY, CDR2 FYNNEI. Germline trimming cut 2 bases from V and 10 bases from J; bases unmatched to any gene: 5.

The gene calls are TRBV2 and TRBJ1-6; no reliable D call. The germline CDR1 and CDR2 sequences are SNHLY and FYNNEI. The CDR3 covers 14 residues. Trimming cost V 10 bases and J 0 bases, with 10 bases left between them. The CDR3: CATSRDSYNSPLHF. The CDR3 DNA is TGTGCCACCTCCCGCGACTCCTATAATTCACCCCTCCACTTT.

A few counts support this clone. The chain employs TRBV7-2 and TRBJ2-3, with D tentatively TRBD1 (6 bases). The V end was cut by 2 bases, the J end by 9 bases, with 12 bases between. The CDR3 is 13 amino acids. CDR1 is SGHTA and CDR2 is FQGNSA in the germline V gene. This CDR3 is CASSLKGEGTQYF. In DNA, the CDR3 is TGTGCCAGCAGCTTAAAGGGGGAAGGGACGCAGTATTTT.

The rearrangement joins TRBV7-6 to TRBJ2-2; D may be TRBD1 or TRBD2 (5 bases each). V shed 3 bases and J shed 3 bases, with 5 bases lying between them. This CDR3 is 13 amino acids long. Germline-derived CDR1 and CDR2 are SGHVS and FNYEAQ. The CDR3 is CASSLGDTGELFF. CDR3 coding DNA: TGTGCCAGCAGCTTGGGGGACACCGGGGAGCTGTTTTTT.

The genes are TRBV15 and TRBJ1-2; D unresolved. Between the trimmed V and J ends, which lost 8 bases and 3 bases, there was a span of 19 bases. The CDR3 runs 15 residues. The germline V gene has CDR1 LNHNV and CDR2 YYDKDF (reference sequence). The CDR3 reads CATPTSLTEDYGYTF. The CDR3 DNA reads as TGTGCCACCCCAACCAGTCTTACAGAAGACTATGGCTACACCTTC.

The count of this clone is one. The rearrangement joins TRBV29-1 to TRBJ2-5; D unclear. Germline CDR1 SQVTM, CDR2 ANQGSEA. Deletions cut 4 bases from V and 5 bases from J, with 11 bases between. The CDR3 extends over 12 amino acids. The CDR3 spells CSVVFISETQYF. The CDR3 DNA reads TGCAGCGTTGTTTTTATATCGGAGACCCAGTACTTC.

The CDR3 nucleotides are TGTGCCAGCAGGGGCAGCCGCTCTGGAAACACCATATATTTT. Translating it yields CASRGSRSGNTIYF. J is TRBJ1-3 and V is TRBV6-1; D ambiguous. The CDR3 spans 14 residues. CDR1 MNHNS and CDR2 SASEGT come from the germline V gene. The V end was cut by 6 bases, the J end by 0 bases, with 9 bases between.

The chain couples TRBV5-1 to TRBJ1-2; the D is unclear. Germline V CDR1 and CDR2: SGHRS, YFSETQ. Trimming removed 4 bases from V and 6 bases from J, with 13 bases in between. The CDR3 runs to 13 residues. DNA of the CDR3: TGCGCCAGCAGCCTAATCCCGGTGGATGGCTACACCTTC. Protein product: CASSLIPVDGYTF.